There are a few counts of the clone carrying this TCR beta chain. Its antigen is as yet unknown. These data are taken from a study of cytomegalovirus exposure and HLA in healthy donors. Study-level information: The early release's HLA-typed donors yielded approximately 85 million unique TCRs. Study-wide findings and caveats: Most TCRs appeared rarely, but some public TCRs recurred in many donors. In the analysis, some V segments, TRBV6-2 and TRBV6-3 included, were excluded as indistinguishable. A few CMV-associated chains proved CMV antigen-specific in vitro.

Germline loops: CDR1 KGHSH, CDR2 LQKENI. The CDR3 covers 14 residues. V gave up 3 bases and J gave up 2 bases; unmatched junction bases: 3. PCR was performed using 60 Vbeta and 13 Jbeta primers. Only in-frame clones appear in the TCRdb table, and some are missing; sequencing was by immunoSEQ multiplex PCR. The table has approximately 110,000 clones, 78% seen once. The sample comprised PBMCs. The TCR originated in a man younger than 45 in good health and CMV-seronegative. The rearrangement uses TRBV18 and TRBJ1-1, with TRBD1 matching over 7 bases. The CDR3 nucleotides read TGTGCCAGCTCACCGAGGGGGCTAAACACTGAAGCTTTCTTT. This translates into CASSPRGLNTEAFF.